The 32 T cell receptor beta chains below all came from one sample that was sequenced in a study of CD8+CD57+ T cells in acquired aplastic anemia. Profiles of TCR beta VDJ and CDR3 were generated from a genomic DNA template. TCRdb redid the calling of the reads with MiXCR, one entry per CDR3 protein. The sample has about 210,000 distinct CDR3 sequences; 34% are singletons. The sample taken for sequencing was sorted CD4+, CD8+, or CD8+CD57+ T cells (not recorded which) from PBMCs. These receptors all stem from a human donor in good health, serving as a control.

This sequence joins TRBV2 and TRBJ2-2; D is unclear. Germline V gene sequence: CDR1 SNHLY, CDR2 FYNNEI. CDR3 length equals 14 residues. The V gene lost 6 bases and the J gene lost 0 bases, with 8 bases spanning the gap. CDR3 in amino acids: CASRVTANTGELFF. Written as DNA, the CDR3 is TGTGCCAGCAGGGTTACCGCGAACACCGGGGAGCTGTTTTTT.

This chain uses TRBV19 with TRBJ1-2; TRBD1 agrees at 10 bases. The V gene's germline CDR1 is LNHDA and CDR2 SQIVND (reference sequence). V shed 6 bases and J 8 bases; nucleotides not matched to a gene: 6. The CDR3 is 13 residues long. Written as DNA, the CDR3 is TGTGCCAGTAGCACGACAGGGGGCGCGGGCTACACCTTC. Amino acid sequence: CASSTTGGAGYTF.

This clonotype has a handful of counts. This rearrangement joins TRBV28 to TRBJ2-4, with D possibly TRBD1 on 6 matching bases. The CDR3 is made up of 17 amino acids. V lost 6 bases to trimming and J lost 4 bases, with 22 bases between them. Germline values: CDR1 MDHEN, CDR2 SYDVKM. The CDR3 DNA follows: TGTGCCAGCAGGGGGTCGACAGGAGAGGACTTTAAAAACATTCAGTACTTC. Its translation is CASRGSTGEDFKNIQYF.

This clonotype was recorded at least ten times. The V gene is TRBV5-1, the J gene TRBJ2-3; 9 nucleotides align to TRBD1. Germline-derived CDR1 and CDR2 are SGHRS and YFSETQ. CDR3 length: 15 residues. The trim removed 3 bases at V and 0 bases at J, leaving 2 bases unmatched. CDR3 coding DNA: TGCGCCAGCAGCTGGGGGACAGGGAGCACAGATACGCAGTATTTT. It specifies CASSWGTGSTDTQYF.

In its sample, this clonotype was seen many times. V usage is TRBV7-3 and J usage is TRBJ1-2; 9 positions match TRBD1. J was trimmed by 0 bases and V by 3 bases; bases with no gene match: 2. Looked up from germline, CDR1 is SGHTA and CDR2 is FQGTGA. The CDR3 covers 15 residues. CDR3 sequence (DNA): TGTGCCAGCAGCTTGGACAGGGGACCTAACTATGGCTACACCTTC. Amino acid sequence: CASSLDRGPNYGYTF.

A note on this clonotype: This may come from a read error, since a much larger clone is one base off. No conserved phenylalanine or tryptophan ends this CDR3, so it is likely a read error. No DNA is shown, since the ends of the CDR3 on it are uncertain; the CDR3 is the one TCRdb lists. The rearrangement uses TRBV20-1 and TRBJ1-4; the table's D call, TRBD1, was not checked against the DNA. The CDR3 extends over 10 residues, inclusive of both ends. Germline CDR1 reads DFQATT; CDR2 reads SNEGSKA (reference sequence). The CDR3 spells CSASGDREFL.

As to this clonotype: An end of the junction differs from the germline gene, which may be a read error. The V gene is TRBV20-1, the J gene TRBJ1-5, with 12 bases fitting TRBD1. Germline CDR1 and CDR2: DFQATT and SNEGSKA (reference sequence). The CDR3 length is 16 residues. DNA for the CDR3: TGCAGTGCTAGACCCGGGACAGGGGGCTTTAATCAGCCCCAGCATTTC. Protein: CSARPGTGGFNQPQHF.

In its sample, this clonotype was seen many times. V is TRBV2 and J is TRBJ2-3, with a possible D match to TRBD2 (5 bases). V dropped 5 bases and J dropped 2 bases, with 11 bases sitting between them. The germline V gene encodes CDR1 SNHLY and CDR2 FYNNEI. The CDR3 loop spans 14 amino acids. The CDR3 loop reads CASSRGPITDTQYF. CDR3 nucleotide sequence: TGTGCCAGCAGTCGAGGGCCTATCACAGATACGCAGTATTTT. Full variable domain (remainder filled in from reference TRBV2 and TRBJ2-3): EPEVTQTPSHQVTQMGQEVILRCVPISNHLYFYWYRQILGQKVEFLVSFYNNEISEKSEIFDDQFSVERPDGSNFTLKIRSTKLEDSAMYFCASSRGPITDTQYFGPGTRLTVL.

This clonotype occurred many times. The CDR3 loop reads CASSLRGGESQFF. In DNA form, the CDR3 reads TGTGCCAGCAGCTTAAGGGGGGGCGAGTCACAGTTCTTC. V gene TRBV7-3 combines with J gene TRBJ2-1; D is perhaps TRBD2 (7 bases). Trimming took 1 base from V and 13 from J, leaving 14 bases between them. The CDR3 contains 13 residues. Germline V gene data show CDR1 as SGHTA and CDR2 as FQGTGA.

The chain carries TRBV25-1 and TRBJ1-6; 8 nucleotides agree with TRBD1. Per germline, CDR1 MGHDK and CDR2 SYGVNS. The CDR3 is made up of 16 amino acids. J gave up 8 bases and V 3 bases, and 9 bases lay outside the gene matches. The CDR3 nucleotides read TGTGCCAGCAGTGACTCCGGACAGGGTGACGATTCACCCCTCCACTTT. This translates into CASSDSGQGDDSPLHF.

This clonotype was counted only a few times. The chain has TRBV20-1 and TRBJ1-2; D not certain. Trimming took 6 bases from V and 0 from J, leaving 8 bases between them. This CDR3 is 12 amino acids long. Looked up from germline, CDR1 is DFQATT and CDR2 is SNEGSKA (reference sequence). Written as DNA, the CDR3 is TGCAGTGCATCCGGGACTAACTATGGCTACACCTTC. It specifies CSASGTNYGYTF.

This clonotype was seen repeatedly, ten times or more. The chain combines TRBV11-2 with TRBJ1-2; tentatively, D is TRBD1 (6 bases). Trimming stripped 2 bases from V and 0 bases from J, with 16 bases between. The length of the CDR3 is 17 residues. Germline values: CDR1 SGHAT, CDR2 FQNNGV. For the CDR3, the DNA is TGTGCCAGCAGCTTATTAGCCTTCGAGGGGGCTAACTATGGCTACACCTTC. This sequence encodes CASSLLAFEGANYGYTF.

The chain couples TRBV15 to TRBJ2-1; 7 bases are shared with TRBD2. The end of the DNA is better explained by TRBJ2-7, so the J call may be wrong. CDR1 is LNHNV and CDR2 is YYDKDF in the germline V gene (reference sequence). The CDR3 contains 11 residues. The CDR3 sequence is CATMGGVEQYF. CDR3 in DNA: TGTGCCACCATGGGGGGGGTGGAGCAGTACTTC.

Many counts were recorded for this clonotype. This chain links TRBV7-9 with TRBJ2-7; D uncertain. The CDR3 contains 12 residues. The V and J ends lost 1 base and 5 bases respectively, with 6 bases between them. Germline values: CDR1 SEHNR, CDR2 FQNEAQ (reference sequence). The CDR3 sequence is CASSLVLHEQYF. CDR3 nucleotides: TGTGCCAGCAGCTTAGTACTTCACGAGCAGTACTTC.

This clonotype was seen many times. The chain links TRBV7-2 to TRBJ2-7; 10 bases fit TRBD2. CDR3 length: 14 amino acids. With V trimmed by 5 bases and J by 5 bases, 6 bases remained unmatched. Looked up from germline, CDR1 is SGHTA and CDR2 is FQGNSA. The CDR3 loop is CASSRTSGEDEQYF. CDR3 coding DNA: TGTGCCAGCAGCCGCACTAGCGGGGAAGACGAGCAGTACTTC.

As concerns this clonotype: Given a much more abundant clone one base away, this may be a read error. V usage is TRBV2 and J usage is TRBJ2-1, with 10 bases fitting TRBD2. The CDR3 covers 15 residues. Germline V gives CDR1 SNHLY, CDR2 FYNNEI. The CDR3 DNA is TGTGTCAGCGGGGGGGGGGCAGATGACTACAATGAGCAGTTCTTC. It yields the protein CVSGGGADDYNEQFF. Combining the CDR3 with reference TRBV2 and TRBJ2-1 gives the whole variable domain EPEVTQTPSHQVTQMGQEVILRCVPISNHLYFYWYRQILGQKVEFLVSFYNNEISEKSEIFDDQFSVERPDGSNFTLKIRSTKLEDSAMYFCVSGGGADDYNEQFFGPGTRLTVL.

The rearrangement joins TRBV2 to TRBJ2-3; TRBD2 might be the D (7 bases). CDR3 length: 16 amino acids. The germline V gene has CDR1 SNHLY and CDR2 FYNNEI. V lost 7 bases, J lost 0 bases, and 17 bases lay in between. CDR3 bases: TGTGCCAGCACAAACTTCGCGGGGGCTAGCACAGATACGCAGTATTTT. Amino acids: CASTNFAGASTDTQYF.

With respect to this clonotype: The germline gene is not matched at one end of the junction; a read error may be the cause. The genes are TRBV7-8 and TRBJ2-2; TRBD1 is a possible D gene (5 bases). This CDR3 contains 15 residues. CDR1 and CDR2 (germline): SGHVS, FQNEAQ. The DNA of the CDR3 is TGTGGCAGCAGCCCGAATTCGCAGGGATCCGGGGAGCTGTTTTTT. Its protein product is CGSSPNSQGSGELFF.

This clonotype was counted a few times. The chain couples TRBV7-9 to TRBJ2-1; 12 bases agree with TRBD2. V trimming: 5 bases; J trimming: 9 bases; junction bases outside the gene matches: 8. This CDR3 comprises 15 residues. Germline CDR1 reads SEHNR; CDR2 reads FQNEAQ (reference sequence). CDR3 in DNA: TGTGCCAGCAGCAAGACTAGCGGGAGTTTTGGTGAGCAGTTCTTC. Amino acid sequence: CASSKTSGSFGEQFF.

As regards this clonotype: It may be a read error: a sequence one base away is much more abundant. J is TRBJ1-5 and V is TRBV12-3 or TRBV12-4; the D is unclear. This CDR3 has 14 residues. With 1 base removed from V and 9 bases from J, the gap between germline ends came to 13 bases. CDR3 sequence reads: CASSLGDSVRPQHF. DNA for the CDR3: TGTGCCAGCAGTTTAGGGGATTCAGTTCGGCCCCAGCATTTT.

The chain uses TRBV7-3 and TRBJ2-3; TRBD2 matches 10 bases. The J segment lost 6 bases and the V segment lost 2 bases, leaving 5 bases of the junction unmatched. Germline V CDR1 and CDR2: SGHTA, FQGTGA. This CDR3 is 15 amino acids long. DNA of the CDR3: TGTGCCAGCAGCTTACCTAGCGGGGGTTCGGATACGCAGTATTTT. It translates to CASSLPSGGSDTQYF.

This clonotype was observed many times. The chain has TRBV2 and TRBJ1-2, with a weak D call TRBD1 (5 bases). V was clipped by 5 bases and J by 13 bases, with 20 bases between them. The CDR3 runs 13 residues. Germline V gives CDR1 SNHLY, CDR2 FYNNEI. Here the CDR3 reads CASSPWEGRVGTF. The CDR3 bases are TGTGCCAGCAGTCCCTGGGAGGGGAGGGTTGGCACCTTC.

Many counts were recorded for this clonotype. The V and J genes are TRBV15 and TRBJ2-1; 9 bases line up with TRBD2. Germline CDR1 is LNHNV and CDR2 is YYDKDF (reference sequence). This CDR3 contains 13 residues. After removal of 3 bases from V and 12 bases from J, the junction contained 6 bases not matched to a gene. CDR3 in amino acids: CATSRDTGLAQFF. The CDR3 nucleotides are TGTGCCACCAGCAGGGATACGGGACTAGCGCAGTTCTTC.

The chain recombines TRBV29-1 with TRBJ2-1; D ambiguous. Trimming pared 3 bases from V and 6 bases from J, leaving 15 bases between. The germline V gene has CDR1 SQVTM and CDR2 ANQGSEA. The CDR3 spans 14 residues. CDR3 in amino acids: CSVDYSPWPNEQFF. In DNA form, the CDR3 reads TGCAGCGTTGATTATTCGCCCTGGCCCAATGAGCAGTTCTTC.

The chain uses TRBV20-1 and TRBJ2-2; 9 nucleotides match TRBD2. The CDR3 length is 15 residues. V gave up 3 bases and J gave up 7 bases; unmatched junction bases: 9. The V gene's germline CDR1 is DFQATT and CDR2 SNEGSKA (reference sequence). CDR3: CSASGGLAYNGELFF. CDR3 coding DNA: TGCAGTGCTAGTGGGGGACTAGCCTATAACGGGGAGCTGTTTTTT.

The table lists this clonotype with many counts. This rearrangement joins TRBV20-1 to TRBJ2-1, with 7 bases aligning to TRBD1. Germline V lookup: CDR1 DFQATT, CDR2 SNEGSKA (reference sequence). The length of the CDR3 is 11 residues. Trimming took 6 bases from V and 9 from J; bases not matched to a gene: 5. DNA for the CDR3: TGCAGTGCCAACAGGGGAGTTGAGCAGTTCTTC. Its protein is CSANRGVEQFF.

The J gene is TRBJ2-7, the V gene TRBV5-5; a weak D match, TRBD1 (5 bases). This CDR3 has 15 residues. The ends were cut back, 0 bases at V and 2 bases at J, with 12 bases in the middle. The germline gives CDR1 SGHKS, CDR2 YYEKEE (reference sequence). The DNA for the CDR3 is TGTGCCAGCAGCTTGGTCGCCGGACAAACCTACGAGCAGTACTTC. Its translation is CASSLVAGQTYEQYF.

This chain uses TRBV20-1 with TRBJ2-7; D may be TRBD2 (6 bases). The germline V and J ends were trimmed by 3 bases and 3 bases, with 15 bases remaining between them. The CDR3 runs 14 residues. The germline V gene has CDR1 DFQATT and CDR2 SNEGSKA (reference sequence). The chain's CDR3 is CSARFGGTNYEQYF. The DNA for the CDR3 is TGCAGTGCTAGGTTTGGGGGGACGAACTACGAGCAGTACTTC.

This clonotype occurred many times. The J gene is TRBJ2-7, the V gene TRBV19; 12 nucleotides agree with TRBD1. This CDR3 spans 18 amino acids. Germline V CDR1 and CDR2: LNHDA, SQIVND (reference sequence). The junction had 14 bases not matched to a gene; V was cut back by 5 bases and J by 3 bases. The CDR3 DNA reads as TGTGCCAGTAGTGTGAAGGCTATCGGGACAGGGGGCTTCTACGAGCAGTACTTC. Its translation is CASSVKAIGTGGFYEQYF.

Remarks on this clonotype: At one of its ends the junction is not consistent with the germline gene, which may arise from a read error. This chain connects TRBV7-2 to TRBJ2-7; TRBD1 agrees at 7 bases. Germline lookup yields CDR1 SGHTA and CDR2 FQGNSA. The CDR3 extends over 15 amino acids. The CDR3 DNA reads as TGTGCCAGCAGCTCGATTAACAGGGGCTCCTACGAGCGGTACTTC. Translated: CASSSINRGSYERYF.

This chain links TRBV4-1 with TRBJ1-1, with unresolved D. The length of the CDR3 is 18 residues. The V gene lost 2 bases and the J gene lost 2 bases, with 21 bases spanning the gap. CDR1 is MGHRA, CDR2 YSYEKL, per germline. This chain's CDR3 is CASSQKRAFYRGNTEAFF. The CDR3 DNA reads TGCGCCAGCAGCCAAAAAAGGGCCTTTTATCGTGGAAACACTGAAGCTTTCTTT.

V gene TRBV2 combines with J gene TRBJ1-2; D not resolved. V was cut by 1 base and J by 6 bases, with 15 bases left in between. The CDR3 runs 15 residues. From germline, CDR1 is SNHLY and CDR2 FYNNEI. The CDR3 loop reads CASSEGQLIGNGYTF. The CDR3 DNA sequence: TGTGCCAGCAGTGAAGGCCAGCTAATCGGAAATGGCTACACCTTC.